Listed here are 3 T cell receptor beta chains from one sample, sequenced in a study of T cell responses to AZD1222 COVID-19 vaccine. Sequenced by immunoSEQ multiplex PCR; TCRdb stores in-frame clones only, minus some. Among 150,000 or so clones listed, about 91% were seen once. This material consisted of peripheral blood, taken 28 days after the second AZD1222 dose. Every receptor here comes from an adult who received the AZD1222 COVID-19 vaccine.

The chain has TRBV18 and TRBJ2-5; TRBD2 might be the D (6 bases). V was clipped by 3 bases and J by 5 bases, with 10 bases between them. The CDR3 loop spans 13 amino acids. In germline, CDR1 is KGHSH, CDR2 LQKENI. As DNA, the CDR3 is TGTGCCAGCTCACCCGGCGGGATGGAGACCCAGTACTTC. Translation gives CASSPGGMETQYF. The full variable domain, rest sourced from reference TRBV18 and TRBJ2-5, is NAGVMQNPRHLVRRRGQEARLRCSPMKGHSHVYWYRQLPEEGLKFMVYLQKENIIDESGMPKERFSAEFPKEGPSILRIQQVVRGDSAAYFCASSPGGMETQYFGPGTRLLVL.

V and J are TRBV11-3 and TRBJ2-7, with 7 bases identical to TRBD1. There are 17 residues in the CDR3. V shed 4 bases and J 3 bases; nucleotides not matched to a gene: 15. Looked up from germline, CDR1 is SGHNT and CDR2 is YENEEA. Here the CDR3 reads CASSSQGKGASGYEQYF. DNA for the CDR3: TGTGCCAGCAGCTCGCAGGGTAAGGGGGCGTCGGGCTACGAGCAGTACTTC. Full variable domain (missing parts from reference TRBV11-3 and TRBJ2-7): EAGVVQSPRYKIIEKKQPVAFWCNPISGHNTLYWYLQNLGQGPELLIRYENEEAVDDSQLPKDRFSAERLKGVDSTLKIQPAELGDSAVYLCASSSQGKGASGYEQYFGPGTRLTVT.

V gene TRBV6-5 combines with J gene TRBJ1-5; TRBD1 is a possible D gene (5 bases). This CDR3 region has 12 residues. Looked up from germline, CDR1 is MNHEY and CDR2 is SVGAGI. The V end lost 11 bases, the J end lost 7 bases, and 15 bases lay between the germline ends. The chain's CDR3 is CAAGGAWQPQHF. CDR3 in DNA: TGTGCCGCCGGGGGTGCTTGGCAGCCCCAGCATTTT.